This T cell receptor (beta chain) was captured by sequencing in a study of T cells in Graves' hyperthyroidism and ophthalmopathy. J was trimmed by 3 bases and V by 5 bases; bases with no gene match: 7. The CDR3 has 15 residues. Looked up from germline, CDR1 is SGHTA and CDR2 is FQGTGA. TCR beta CDR3 regions were amplified from RNA transcripts. During a first-round RT-PCR of the TCR CDR3, the HTBI primer set was used. From the multiplex PCR reads, TCRdb called clonotypes with MiXCR, one entry per CDR3 protein. This table has about 530,000 distinct CDR3 sequences, 17% appearing once. This clonotype was seen only a few times.

The sequence derives from a woman aged 18-35 years with Graves' ophthalmopathy. The gene calls are TRBV7-3 and TRBJ2-1; 7 bases are a match to TRBD1. Sequencing was done on a sample of blood. The CDR3 nucleotides read TGTGCCAGCAGCGAGACAGGGACGATCTACAATGAGCAGTTCTTC. Its protein is CASSETGTIYNEQFF.